The source of this TCR beta chain is a study of T cells in localized non-small cell lung cancer. Comment on this clone: As yet, its antigen is unknown.

Notes on the study in general: Out of the top 100 tumor clones, a median around 57 were seen in adjacent lung. As only one tumor region underwent sequencing, heterogeneity remains possible. Of the tissues analyzed, uninvolved adjacent lung showed maximal T cell clonality, greater than tumor.

Libraries were prepared by immunoSEQ multiplex PCR; TCRdb keeps only in-frame clonotypes and omits some of them. The sample carries some 2,000 clones, 25% to 35% recorded once. Germline trimming cut 4 bases from V and 8 bases from J; bases unmatched to any gene: 8. The CDR3 runs 15 residues. Per the germline V gene, CDR1 is SGHDN and CDR2 is FVKESK. The chain joins TRBV14 to TRBJ1-4; 9 nucleotides line up with TRBD1. The receptor comes from a man between 40 and 70 years old with stage I lung adenocarcinoma. The input for sequencing was normal lung tissue next to the tumor, taken before any cancer treatment. The CDR3 sequence is CASSPTGGIGEKLFF. The CDR3 DNA reads TGTGCCAGCAGCCCAACAGGGGGCATAGGGGAAAAACTGTTTTTT.